This T cell receptor beta chain was documented in a study of blood T cell repertoires in COVID-19. The V end was cut by 3 bases, the J end by 7 bases, with 13 bases between. Germline V lookup: CDR1 MNHNS, CDR2 SASEGT. The CDR3 is made up of 14 amino acids. In the original workflow: Amplification of reference gene primers was used by the study to estimate nucleated cell counts. Here immunoSEQ multiplex PCR was the method, and the copy in TCRdb shows in-frame clones only, minus some. Clonal size and the V and J genes are those of that table, whereas D and trimming came from the DNA. The sample includes about 160,000 clones, approximately 91% of them seen just once.

Sequencing input: peripheral blood. The sequence derives from a man aged 18 to 35 with acute or convalescent COVID-19. The gene calls are TRBV6-1 and TRBJ1-5; a weak D match, TRBD1 (6 bases). The CDR3, as DNA: TGTGCCAGCAGTGAGGGGCAGGGGATCCAGCCCCAGCATTTT. This codes for CASSEGQGIQPQHF.